The clone carrying this TCR beta chain has at least ten counts. This sample was included in a study of blood T cells in healthy people across ages. Next came a second PCR, run for about 6 to 12 cycles, which used a sample-barcoded 5' primer along with a J-beta primer mix. TCRdb processed the 5' RACE reads anew with MiXCR; each CDR3 protein has one entry. The sample lists approximately 320,000 distinct CDR3 sequences, 27% occurring once. Sequenced sample: blood. This clonotype originated in a woman in her 70s in good health.

CDR3 residues: CASSLAGGNIQYF. CDR3 coding DNA: TGTGCCAGCAGCTTAGCGGGCGGAAACATTCAGTACTTC. The J gene is TRBJ2-4, the V gene TRBV7-2; no reliable D call. Germline loops: CDR1 SGHTA, CDR2 FQGNSA. CDR3 length: 13 residues. V lost 0 bases to trimming and J lost 6 bases, with 6 bases between them.